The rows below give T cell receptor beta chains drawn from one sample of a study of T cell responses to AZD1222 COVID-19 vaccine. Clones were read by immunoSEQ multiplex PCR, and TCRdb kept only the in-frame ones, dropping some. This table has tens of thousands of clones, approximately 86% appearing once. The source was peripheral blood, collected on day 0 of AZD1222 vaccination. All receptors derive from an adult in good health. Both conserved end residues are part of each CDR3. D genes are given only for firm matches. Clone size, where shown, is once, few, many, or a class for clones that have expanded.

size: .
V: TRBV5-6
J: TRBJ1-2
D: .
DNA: TGTGCCAGCAGCACTCTTTTTGGGGGCTACACCTTC
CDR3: CASSTLFGGYTF

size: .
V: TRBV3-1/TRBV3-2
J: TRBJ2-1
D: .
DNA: TGTGCCAGCAGCCAGGTGGGGGGGCAGGGGAAAAATGAGCAGTTCTTC
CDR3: CASSQVGGQGKNEQFF

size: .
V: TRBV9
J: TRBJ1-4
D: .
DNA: TGTGCCAGCAGCGAGATCGGGGGTCGTAACGAAAAACTGTTTTTT
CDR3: CASSEIGGRNEKLFF

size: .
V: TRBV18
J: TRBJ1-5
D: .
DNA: TGTGCCAGCTCACAGGGATCACACAGGGTCGGCAATCAGCCCCAGCATTTT
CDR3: CASSQGSHRVGNQPQHF

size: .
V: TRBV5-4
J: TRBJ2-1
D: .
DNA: TGTGCCAGCAGCGGTGGACCTCCAAATGAGCAGTTCTTC
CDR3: CASSGGPPNEQFF

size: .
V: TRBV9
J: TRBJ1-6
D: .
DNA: TGTGCCAGCAGCGAGGCTAACTACAGGCCCGGATCACCCCTCCACTTT
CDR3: CASSEANYRPGSPLHF

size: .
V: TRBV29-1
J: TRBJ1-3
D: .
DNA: TGCAGCGTTGGCGAAACTGGAAACACCATATATTTT
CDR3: CSVGETGNTIYF

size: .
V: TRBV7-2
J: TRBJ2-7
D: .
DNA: TGTGCCAGCAGCTTACCTGACCTCCCGCAGTACTTC
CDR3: CASSLPDLPQYF

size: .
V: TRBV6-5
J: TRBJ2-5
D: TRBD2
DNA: TGTGCCAGCAGCGCCGGGGGGGTAGGAGAGACCCAGTACTTC
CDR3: CASSAGGVGETQYF

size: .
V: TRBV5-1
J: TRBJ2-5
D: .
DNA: TGCGCCAGCACCCTACAAGAGACCCAGTACTTC
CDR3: CASTLQETQYF

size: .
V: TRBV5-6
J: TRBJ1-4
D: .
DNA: TGTGCCAGCAGCACGAGGACAGCTGCAACTAATGAAAAACTGTTTTTT
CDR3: CASSTRTAATNEKLFF

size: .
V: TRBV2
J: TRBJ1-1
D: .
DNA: TGTGCCAGCAGCCAGAAAATGAGCGCTGAAGCTTTCTTT
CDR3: CASSQKMSAEAFF

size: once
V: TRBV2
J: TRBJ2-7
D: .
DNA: TGTGCCAGCAGTAAACTAGTGGGTGCTGAGGAGCAGTACTTC
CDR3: CASSKLVGAEEQYF

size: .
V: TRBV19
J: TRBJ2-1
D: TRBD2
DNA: TGTGCCAGTAGTATAGGCCGAGACCGGGGGGGAGGTAATGAGCAGTTCTTC
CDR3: CASSIGRDRGGGNEQFF

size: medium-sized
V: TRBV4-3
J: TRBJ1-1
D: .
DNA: TGCGCCAGCAGCCAAGATAGAACGGCGATGACTGAAGCTTTCTTT
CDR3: CASSQDRTAMTEAFF

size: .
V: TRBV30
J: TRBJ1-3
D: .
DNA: TGTGCCTGGAGCACAGGGTCTGGAAACACCATATATTTT
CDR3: CAWSTGSGNTIYF

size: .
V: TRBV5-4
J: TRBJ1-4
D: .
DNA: TGTGCCAGCAGCCCCGACGGTGGTAATGAAAAACTGTTTTTT
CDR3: CASSPDGGNEKLFF

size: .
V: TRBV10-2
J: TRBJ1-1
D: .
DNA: TGCGCCAGCAGTGCGGACCCGCCTGAGAGCACTGAAGCTTTCTTT
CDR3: CASSADPPESTEAFF

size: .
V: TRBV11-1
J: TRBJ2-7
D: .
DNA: TGTGCCAGCAGTCCCTTAGGTTGGCACGAGCAGTACTTC
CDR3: CASSPLGWHEQYF

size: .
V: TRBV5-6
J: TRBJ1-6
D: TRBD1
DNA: TGTGCCAGCAGCTTAGGTTCCTACAGGGGGAGTTCCTATAATTCACCCCTCCACTTT
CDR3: CASSLGSYRGSSYNSPLHF

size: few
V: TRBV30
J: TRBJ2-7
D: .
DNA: TGTGCCTGGAGTAGAGGGGTGTGGTACGAGCAGTACTTC
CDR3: CAWSRGVWYEQYF

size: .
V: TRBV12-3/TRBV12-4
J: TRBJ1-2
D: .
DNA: TGTGCCAGCCGCCCCGTAGCTAACTATGGCTACACCTTC
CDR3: CASRPVANYGYTF

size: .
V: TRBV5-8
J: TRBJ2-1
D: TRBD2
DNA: TGTGCCAGCAGCCCAGGACTAGCGGGGGTATACAATGAGCAGTTCTTC
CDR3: CASSPGLAGVYNEQFF

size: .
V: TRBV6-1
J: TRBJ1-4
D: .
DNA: TGTGCCAGCAGTGCTAGAAGGGGTTCCACTAATGAAAAACTGTTTTTT
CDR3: CASSARRGSTNEKLFF

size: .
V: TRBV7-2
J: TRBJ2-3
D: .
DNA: TGTGCCAGCGGGACGGACGGCACAGATACGCAGTATTTT
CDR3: CASGTDGTDTQYF

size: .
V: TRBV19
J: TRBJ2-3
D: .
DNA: TGTGCCAGTAGTATAGCCGGATCTAGCACAGATACGCAGTATTTT
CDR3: CASSIAGSSTDTQYF

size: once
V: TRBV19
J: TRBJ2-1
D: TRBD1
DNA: TGTGCCAGTAGTATGGGACAGGGCCCCTACGGGGAGCAGTTCTTC
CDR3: CASSMGQGPYGEQFF

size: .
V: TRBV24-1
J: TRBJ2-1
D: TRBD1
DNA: TGTGCCACCAGTGACCCGACAGGGCCGGGCTCCTACAATGAGCAGTTCTTC
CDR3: CATSDPTGPGSYNEQFF

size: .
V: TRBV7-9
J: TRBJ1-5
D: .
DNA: TGTGCCAGCAGCTTAGTCGGGGGGCAGGCGGCCCAGCATTTT
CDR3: CASSLVGGQAAQHF

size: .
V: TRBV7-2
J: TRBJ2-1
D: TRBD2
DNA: TGTGCCAGCAGCTTAGGTCTAGCGGCCTACAATGAGCAGTTCTTC
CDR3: CASSLGLAAYNEQFF

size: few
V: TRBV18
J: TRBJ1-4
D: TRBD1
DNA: TGTGCCAGCTCACCACCTACAGGGGTAAATGAAAAACTGTTTTTT
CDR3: CASSPPTGVNEKLFF

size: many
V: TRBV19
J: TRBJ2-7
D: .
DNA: TGTGCCAGTAGTATCGGGGGGCGACAAGAGCAGTACTTC
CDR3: CASSIGGRQEQYF

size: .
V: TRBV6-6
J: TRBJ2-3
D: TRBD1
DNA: TGTGCCAGCAGAGTCCAGGGGGCTTCGGTAAATACGCAGTATTTT
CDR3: CASRVQGASVNTQYF

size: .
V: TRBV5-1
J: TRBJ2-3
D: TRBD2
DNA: TGCGCCAGCAAGCAAACTAGCGGGACCACAGATACGCAGTATTTT
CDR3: CASKQTSGTTDTQYF

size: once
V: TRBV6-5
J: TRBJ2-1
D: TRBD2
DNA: TGTGCCAGCAGTTACGCCGCGGGGGGACCAAATGAGCAGTTCTTC
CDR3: CASSYAAGGPNEQFF

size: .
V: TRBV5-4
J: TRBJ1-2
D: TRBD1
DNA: TGTGCCAGCAGCTCCCGACAGGGGACCTCTCCTAACTATGGCTACACCTTC
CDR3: CASSSRQGTSPNYGYTF

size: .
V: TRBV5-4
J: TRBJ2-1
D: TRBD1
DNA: TGTGCCAGCAGCTTGGGGGGGGACAGGGACCATGAGCAGTTCTTC
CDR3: CASSLGGDRDHEQFF

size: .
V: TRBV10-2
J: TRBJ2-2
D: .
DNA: TGCGCCAGCAGAGCCGAGGGGTCGACCTCCGGGGAGCTGTTTTTT
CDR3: CASRAEGSTSGELFF

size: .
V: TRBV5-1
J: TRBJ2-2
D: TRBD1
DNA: TGCGCCAGCAGCTTGGGGCCCGGACAGGGGAACACCGGGGAGCTGTTTTTT
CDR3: CASSLGPGQGNTGELFF

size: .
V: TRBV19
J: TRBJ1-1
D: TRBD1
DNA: TGTGCCAGTAGTATAGAGGCAGGGGGGCTGGGTGAAGCTTTCTTT
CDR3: CASSIEAGGLGEAFF

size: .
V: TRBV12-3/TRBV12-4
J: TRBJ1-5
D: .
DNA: TGTGCCAGCAGTTTAGGGGAGGATCAGCCCCAGCATTTT
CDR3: CASSLGEDQPQHF

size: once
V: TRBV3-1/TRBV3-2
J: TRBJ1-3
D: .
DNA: TGTGCCAGCAGCGTTCGTGGAAACACCATATATTTT
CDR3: CASSVRGNTIYF

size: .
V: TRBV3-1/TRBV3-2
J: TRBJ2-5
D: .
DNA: TGTGCCAGCAGCATAAGACAGGTCCCTCAAGAGACCCAGTACTTC
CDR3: CASSIRQVPQETQYF

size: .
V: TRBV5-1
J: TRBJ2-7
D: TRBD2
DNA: TGCGCCAGCCGGACTAGCGGCAGCTCCTACGAGCAGTACTTC
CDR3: CASRTSGSSYEQYF

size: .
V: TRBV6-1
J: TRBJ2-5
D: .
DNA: TGTGCCAGCAGTGACCAGGACATCCAAGAGACCCAGTACTTC
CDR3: CASSDQDIQETQYF

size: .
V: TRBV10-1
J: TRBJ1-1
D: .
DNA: TGCGCCAGCCGGAGGGAGATGAACACTGAAGCTTTCTTT
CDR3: CASRREMNTEAFF

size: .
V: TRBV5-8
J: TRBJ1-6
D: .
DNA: TGTGCCAGCAGCTTTAATTCACCCCTCCACTTT
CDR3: CASSFNSPLHF

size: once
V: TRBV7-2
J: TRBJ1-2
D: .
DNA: TGTGCCAGCAGCTTAGCCCCTCGGCAGGGCCATGGCTACACCTTC
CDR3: CASSLAPRQGHGYTF

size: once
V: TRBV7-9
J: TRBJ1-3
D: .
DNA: TGTGCCAGCAGCTTGGATGAGAGCAACACCATATATTTT
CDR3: CASSLDESNTIYF

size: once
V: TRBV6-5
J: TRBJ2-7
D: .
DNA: TGTGCCAGCAGTTACGACAGAGCCTACGAGCAGTACTTC
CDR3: CASSYDRAYEQYF

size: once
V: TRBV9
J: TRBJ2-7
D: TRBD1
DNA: TGTGCCAGCAGCCGCCACAGGGGGGAGTACTACGAGCAGTACTTC
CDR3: CASSRHRGEYYEQYF

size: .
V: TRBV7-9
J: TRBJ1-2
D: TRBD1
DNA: TGTGCCAGCAGTAGTAGACAGGGAGCAGGAGGCTACACCTTC
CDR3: CASSSRQGAGGYTF

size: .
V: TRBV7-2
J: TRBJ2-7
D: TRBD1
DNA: TGTGCCAGCAGCCTACAGGGGAAGGTCTACGAGCAGTACTTC
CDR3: CASSLQGKVYEQYF

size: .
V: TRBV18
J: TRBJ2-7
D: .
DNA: TGTGCCAGCTCACCACTCCACCCCCCAGGGCCCTACGAGCAGTACTTC
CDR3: CASSPLHPPGPYEQYF

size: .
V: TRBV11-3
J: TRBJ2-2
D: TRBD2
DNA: TGTGCCAGCAGCGGGCGGGGGACCGGGGAGCTGTTTTTT
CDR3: CASSGRGTGELFF